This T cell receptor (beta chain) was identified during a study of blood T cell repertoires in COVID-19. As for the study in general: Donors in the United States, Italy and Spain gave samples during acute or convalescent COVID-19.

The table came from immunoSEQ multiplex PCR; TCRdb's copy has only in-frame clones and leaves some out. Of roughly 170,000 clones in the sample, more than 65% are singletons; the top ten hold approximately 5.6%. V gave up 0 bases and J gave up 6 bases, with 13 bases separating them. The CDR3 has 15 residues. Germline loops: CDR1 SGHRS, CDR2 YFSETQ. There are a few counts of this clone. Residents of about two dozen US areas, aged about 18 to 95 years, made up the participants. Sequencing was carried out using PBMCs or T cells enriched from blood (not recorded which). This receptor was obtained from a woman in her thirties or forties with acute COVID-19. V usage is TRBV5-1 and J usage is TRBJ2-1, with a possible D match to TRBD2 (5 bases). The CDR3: CASSLGAGGGNEQFF. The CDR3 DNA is TGCGCCAGCAGCTTGGGCGCAGGTGGAGGCAATGAGCAGTTCTTC.